Sequencing of this TCR beta chain was carried out in a study of shared clonotypes between healthy human individuals (dated by TCRdb to about 2020). With regard to the full study: The cohort included three men and a couple of women between 18 and 49 years of age. Per donor, three plates each were used for CD4 naive and CD4 memory, two for CD8 naive, and one for CD8 memory. To estimate repertoire size and how much clonotypes are shared between individuals, the study performed deep sequencing of blood TCR repertoires from five healthy adults. To increase sequencing depth and limit assay-specific biases, different laboratories used diverse techniques to prepare libraries and sequence TCR repertoires. Leukapheresis yielded between about 0.9 and 9.5 billion PBMCs per donor. The paper as a whole reports these results and caveats: Clonotypes shared by all four sorted-subset donors showed higher generation probabilities than non-shared clonotypes. Even with the large sequencing depth, rarefaction of the sorted-subset datasets indicated that sequencing was incomplete. Naive subsets generally had larger estimated clonotype richness than memory subsets. Because the study included only a small number of donors, the genetic and exposure-history diversity represented was limited. Only blood was sampled, and tissue TCR repertoires likely differ from those in blood. Approximately 5% of naive CD4, 3.5% of naive CD8, approximately 2.2% of memory CD4, and about 0.4% of memory CD8 clonotypes were shared across several donors. Based on pairwise subsampling, the degree of clonotype sharing among donors was expected to be affected by sequencing depth.

As for this clone: This receptor's antigen is unknown. No base-level quality is on record; no much larger clone is a single base apart.

Using the deep immunoSEQ assay, TCR CDR3 regions were amplified from genomic DNA by multiplex PCR. Extracted genomic DNA from each cell subset was distributed evenly across all wells of several immunoSEQ 96-well plates, and each plate was treated as a replicate. For sorted subsets, about 200 ng genomic DNA, equal to about 30,000 T cell genomes, was loaded into each replicate PCR. Purified libraries were measured with a Qubit 3.0 fluorometer, size-checked on a Bioanalyzer 2100, and measured again with the KAPA Library Quantification kit. Every immunoSEQ 96-well plate was sequenced on a dedicated single-read 150-cycle Illumina NextSeq 550 flow cell. The authors processed their data as follows. Because only junctional sequences without quality scores were contained in the immunoSEQ output, filtering matching that applied to full-length reads could not be performed. To assign V/J genes and CDR3, sequences were annotated using PyIR, a Python wrapper for IgBLAST v1.9, with IMGT germline references. Any read was removed if the V/J assignment was weak (E-value above 1e-6), the CDR3 was missing, or the read contained stop codons, out-of-frame junctions, or ambiguous translated residues. A V3J clonotype was defined by an identical inferred V gene, J gene, and CDR3 amino acid sequence. The percentage overlap between two repertoires was calculated by dividing the number of shared unique clonotypes by the size of the smaller repertoire. Richness of each repertoire was evaluated using RTK rarefaction, the Chao1 estimator, and Recon v2.1 estimates of unobserved clonotypes. Generation probabilities for all TCRbeta clonotypes obtained by the gDNA method from several donors were computed using OLGA. TCRdb obtained this table from immuneACCESS and retained in-frame rearrangements with V and J assigned. These tables miss some clones; where compared with another copy, unresolved V genes account for less than half of the shortfall, and the remainder is unexplained. V, J and clone size were drawn from that table, and D and trimming were deduced from the DNA. The sample includes roughly 1,500,000 clones, with 98% to 99% observed a single time. In total, the top ten clones hold 0.36% of the sample.

Healthy HIV-negative adults with no recently reported acute infections or vaccinations were included as donors. Every donor was a Caucasian adult living in Nashville, Tennessee, USA. CD4+ T cells were enriched by magnetic negative selection, after which naive cells were positively selected on CD45RA and the negative fraction was taken as the memory subset. After blood collection by leukapheresis, PBMCs were isolated using Ficoll-Histopaque density gradient centrifugation and then cryopreserved in the vapor phase of liquid nitrogen. Analytical flow cytometry was used to check the purity and quantity of each magnetically sorted T cell population. From each sorted fraction, genomic DNA was isolated and quantified by UV absorbance on a Nanodrop 2000c. Measured from the cysteine to the phenylalanine, the CDR3 is 16 residues long. The read is trimmed to its CDR3 DNA, 48 bases read in frame from base 1. V is trimmed back by 2 bases and J by 4 bases, and the junction contains 7 bases that no gene match accounts for. CDR1 KGHSH and CDR2 LQKENI are derived from the germline V gene.

The sample was naive CD4+ T cells sorted from blood. The cell subset or site label on this specimen signifies: CD45RA+ positively selected. The receptor comes from a man aged 25 to 45 in good health. The rearranged segments are TRBV18 and TRBJ2-2; 7 central nucleotides agree with TRBD1. The CDR3 protein: CASSPNTQGSTGELFF. At the DNA level, the sequence is TGTGCCAGCTCACCAAACACACAGGGGAGCACCGGGGAGCTGTTTTTT.